This entry is about one T cell receptor beta chain. J lost 4 bases, V lost 4 bases, and 5 bases had no gene match. CDR1 MDHEN and CDR2 SYDVKM come from the germline V gene. The CDR3 contains 16 residues. PCR was performed using 60 Vbeta and 13 Jbeta primers. The protocol was immunoSEQ multiplex PCR, while the TCRdb copy is restricted to in-frame clones and leaves out a portion. The data show approximately 150,000 clones, over 70% seen once. These data come from a study of cytomegalovirus exposure and HLA in healthy donors. This chain links TRBV28 with TRBJ2-5; TRBD2 agrees at 14 bases. The sequence was collected from a man younger than 40 in good health and CMV-seropositive. The sequenced material came from PBMCs. The CDR3 coding sequence is TGTGCCAGCAGTTGGGGGACTAGCGGGAGTGGAGAGACCCAGTACTTC. It codes for CASSWGTSGSGETQYF.